The clone carrying this T cell receptor beta chain was detected a few times. This CDR3 comprises 14 residues. V lost 6 bases and J lost 1, with 10 bases in between. The germline V gene encodes CDR1 SGHRS and CDR2 YFSETQ. The source of the sample is a study of identical twins. TCRdb passed the 5' RACE reads through MiXCR, listing each CDR3 protein once. The sample has hundreds of thousands of distinct CDR3 sequences; under 25% are singletons. These same data were also listed under a study on yellow fever vaccine responses in identical twins.

V is TRBV5-1 and J is TRBJ2-2; D might be TRBD2 (6 bases). The specimen sequenced was CD4+ T cells sorted from blood. This clonotype was sampled from a woman in her late teens or twenties in good health. The CDR3 DNA reads TGCGCCAGCAAGGCTAGCGAGAACACCGGGGAGCTGTTTTTT. Encoded protein: CASKASENTGELFF. The full variable domain, completed using reference TRBV5-1 and TRBJ2-2, is KAGVTQTPRYLIKTRGQQVTLSCSPISGHRSVSWYQQTPGQGLQFLFEYFSETQRNKGNFPGRFSGRQFSNSRSEMNVSTLELGDSALYLCASKASENTGELFFGEGSRLTVL.